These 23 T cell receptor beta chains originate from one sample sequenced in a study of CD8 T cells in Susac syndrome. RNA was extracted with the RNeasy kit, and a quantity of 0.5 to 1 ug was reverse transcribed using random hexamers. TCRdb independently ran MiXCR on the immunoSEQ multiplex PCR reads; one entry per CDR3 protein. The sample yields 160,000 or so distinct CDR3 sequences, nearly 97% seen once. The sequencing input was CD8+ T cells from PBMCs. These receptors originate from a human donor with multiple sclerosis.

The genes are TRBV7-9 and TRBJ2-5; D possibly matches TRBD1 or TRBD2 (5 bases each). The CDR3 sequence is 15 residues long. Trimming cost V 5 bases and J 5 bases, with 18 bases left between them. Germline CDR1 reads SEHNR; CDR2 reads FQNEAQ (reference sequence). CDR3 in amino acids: CASSVPDQWGETQYF. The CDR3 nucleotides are TGTGCCAGCAGCGTACCGGACCAGTGGGGGGAGACCCAGTACTTC.

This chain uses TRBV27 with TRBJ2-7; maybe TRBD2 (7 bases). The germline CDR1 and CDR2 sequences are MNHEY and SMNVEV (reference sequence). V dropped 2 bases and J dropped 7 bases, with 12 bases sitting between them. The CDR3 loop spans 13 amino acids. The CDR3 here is CASSLRGGVEQYF. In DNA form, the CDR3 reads TGTGCCAGCAGTTTAAGGGGGGGGGTGGAGCAGTACTTC.

The CDR3 region has the DNA TGTGCCTGGAGTGTACCCCACCAGACCGGAACTTGGGGAGAAAAACTGTTTTTT. The encoded protein is CAWSVPHQTGTWGEKLFF. The V and J genes are TRBV30 and TRBJ1-4; no reliable D call. The CDR3 loop spans 18 amino acids. With 0 bases removed from V and 8 bases from J, the gap between germline ends came to 25 bases. The germline CDR1 and CDR2 sequences are GTSNPN and SVGIG (reference sequence).

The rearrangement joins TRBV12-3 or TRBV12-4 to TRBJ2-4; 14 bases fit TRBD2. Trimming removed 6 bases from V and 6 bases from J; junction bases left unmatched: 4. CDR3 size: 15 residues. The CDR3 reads CASSPGLAGGNIQYF. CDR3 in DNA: TGTGCCAGCAGCCCCGGACTAGCGGGGGGAAACATTCAGTACTTC.

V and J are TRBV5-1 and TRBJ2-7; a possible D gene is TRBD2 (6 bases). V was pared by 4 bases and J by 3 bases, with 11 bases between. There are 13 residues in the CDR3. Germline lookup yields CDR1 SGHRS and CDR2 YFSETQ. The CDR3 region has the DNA TGCGCCAGCAGCAGGGCGGGGAGCTACGAGCAGTACTTC. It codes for CASSRAGSYEQYF.

CDR3 amino acids: CSVEGPSNYGYTF. The CDR3 DNA reads as TGCAGCGTCGAGGGGCCCTCTAACTATGGCTACACCTTC. The chain joins TRBV29-1 to TRBJ1-2; tentative D call: TRBD1 (5 bases). The germline V and J ends were trimmed by 6 bases and 0 bases, with 11 bases remaining between them. Germline loops: CDR1 SQVTM, CDR2 ANQGSEA. CDR3 length equals 13 residues.

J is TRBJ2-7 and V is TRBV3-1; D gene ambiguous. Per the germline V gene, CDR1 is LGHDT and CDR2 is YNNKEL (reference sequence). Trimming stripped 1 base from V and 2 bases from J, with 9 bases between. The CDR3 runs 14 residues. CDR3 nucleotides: TGTGCCAGCAGCCAAGTTGGTGGACCCTACGAGCAGTACTTC. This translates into CASSQVGGPYEQYF.

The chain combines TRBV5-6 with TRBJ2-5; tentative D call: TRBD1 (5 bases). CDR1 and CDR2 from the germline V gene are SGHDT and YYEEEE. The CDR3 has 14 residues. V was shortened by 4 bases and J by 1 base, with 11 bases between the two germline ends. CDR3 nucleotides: TGTGCCAGCAGCCTCCGACAGTCCCAAGAGACCCAGTACTTC. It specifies CASSLRQSQETQYF.

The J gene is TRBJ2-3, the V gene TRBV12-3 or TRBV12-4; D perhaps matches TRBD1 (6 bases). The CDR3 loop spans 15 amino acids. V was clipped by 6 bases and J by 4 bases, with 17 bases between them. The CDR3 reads CASSNTGHRSDTQYF. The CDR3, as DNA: TGTGCCAGCAGCAACACAGGGCACCGATCAGATACGCAGTATTTT.

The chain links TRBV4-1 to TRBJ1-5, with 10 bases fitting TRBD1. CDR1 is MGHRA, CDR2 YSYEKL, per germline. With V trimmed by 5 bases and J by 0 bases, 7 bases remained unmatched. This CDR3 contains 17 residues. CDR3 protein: CASSDGQGGISNQPQHF. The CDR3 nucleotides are TGCGCCAGCAGCGACGGACAGGGGGGTATTAGCAATCAGCCCCAGCATTTT.

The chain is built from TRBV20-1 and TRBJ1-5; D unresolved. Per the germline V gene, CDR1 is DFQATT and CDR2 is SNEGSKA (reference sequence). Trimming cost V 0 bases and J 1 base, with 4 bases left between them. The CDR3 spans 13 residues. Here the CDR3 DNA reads TGCAGTGCTAGAGATGTGAGCAATCAGCCCCAGCATTTT. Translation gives CSARDVSNQPQHF.

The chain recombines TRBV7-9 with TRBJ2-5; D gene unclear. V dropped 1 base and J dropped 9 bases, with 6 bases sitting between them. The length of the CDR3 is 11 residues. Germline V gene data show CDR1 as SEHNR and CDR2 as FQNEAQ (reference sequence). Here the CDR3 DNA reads TGTGCCAGCAGCTTAGGGCCTCCCCAGTACTTC. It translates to CASSLGPPQYF.

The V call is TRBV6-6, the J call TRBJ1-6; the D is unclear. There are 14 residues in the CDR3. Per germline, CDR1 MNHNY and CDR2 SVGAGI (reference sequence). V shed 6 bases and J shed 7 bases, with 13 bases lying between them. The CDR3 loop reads CASSGMAKNSPLHF. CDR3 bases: TGTGCCAGCAGCGGGATGGCCAAAAATTCACCCCTCCACTTT.

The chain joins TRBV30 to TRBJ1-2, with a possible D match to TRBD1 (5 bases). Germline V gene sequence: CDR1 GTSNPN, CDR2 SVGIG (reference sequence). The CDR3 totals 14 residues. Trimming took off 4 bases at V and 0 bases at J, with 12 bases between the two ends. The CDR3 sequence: CAWTILGANYGYTF. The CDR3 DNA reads TGTGCCTGGACCATCCTGGGGGCTAACTATGGCTACACCTTC. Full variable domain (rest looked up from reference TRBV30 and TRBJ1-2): SQTIHQWPATLVQPVGSPLSLECTVEGTSNPNLYWYRQAAGRGLQLLFYSVGIGQISSEVPQNLSASRPQDRQFILSSKKLLLSDSGFYLCAWTILGANYGYTFGSGTRLTVV.

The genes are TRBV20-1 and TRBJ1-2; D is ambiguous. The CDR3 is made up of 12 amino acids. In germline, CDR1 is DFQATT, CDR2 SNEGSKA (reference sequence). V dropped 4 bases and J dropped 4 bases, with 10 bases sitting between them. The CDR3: CSAIGRSYGYTF. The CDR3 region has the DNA TGCAGTGCTATTGGCAGGAGCTATGGCTACACCTTC.

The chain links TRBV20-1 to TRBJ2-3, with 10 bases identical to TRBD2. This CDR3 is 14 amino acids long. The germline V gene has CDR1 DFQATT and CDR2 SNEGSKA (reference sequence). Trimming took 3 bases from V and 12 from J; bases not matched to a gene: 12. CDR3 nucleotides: TGCAGTGCTAGGGAAACTAGCGGGGACATAAGTCAGTATTTT. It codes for CSARETSGDISQYF.

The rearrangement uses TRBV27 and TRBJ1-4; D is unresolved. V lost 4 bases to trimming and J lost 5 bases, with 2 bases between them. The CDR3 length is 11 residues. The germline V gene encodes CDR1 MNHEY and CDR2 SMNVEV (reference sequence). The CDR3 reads CASSSNEKLFF. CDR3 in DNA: TGTGCCAGCAGTTCCAATGAAAAACTGTTTTTT. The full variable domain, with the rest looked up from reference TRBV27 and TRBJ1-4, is EAQVTQNPRYLITVTGKKLTVTCSQNMNHEYMSWYRQDPGLGLRQIYYSMNVEVTDKGDVPEGYKVSRKEKRNFPLILESPSPNQTSLYFCASSSNEKLFFGSGTQLSVL.

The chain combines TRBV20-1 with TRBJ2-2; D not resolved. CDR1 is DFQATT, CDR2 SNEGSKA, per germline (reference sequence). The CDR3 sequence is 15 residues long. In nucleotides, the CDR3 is TGCGGAATAACCAACCAGGATTCGAACACCGGGGAGCTGTTTTTT. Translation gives CGITNQDSNTGELFF.

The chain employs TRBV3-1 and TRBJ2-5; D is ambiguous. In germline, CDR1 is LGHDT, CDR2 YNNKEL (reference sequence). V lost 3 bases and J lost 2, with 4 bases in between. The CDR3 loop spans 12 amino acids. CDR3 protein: CASSQIQETQYF. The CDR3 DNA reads TGTGCCAGCAGCCAGATACAAGAGACCCAGTACTTC.

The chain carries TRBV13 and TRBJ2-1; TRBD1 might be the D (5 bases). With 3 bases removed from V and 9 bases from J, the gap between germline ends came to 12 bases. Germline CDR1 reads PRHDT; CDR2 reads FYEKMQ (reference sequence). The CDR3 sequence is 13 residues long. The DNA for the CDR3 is TGTGCCAGCAGCTTGCAGGGCTCCTCTGAGCAGTTCTTC. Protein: CASSLQGSSEQFF.

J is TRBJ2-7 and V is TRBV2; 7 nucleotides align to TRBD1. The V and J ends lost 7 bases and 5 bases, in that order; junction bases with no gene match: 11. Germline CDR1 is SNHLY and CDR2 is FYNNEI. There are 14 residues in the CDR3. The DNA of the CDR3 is TGTGCCAGCAAAATGACAGGGTTCCCCGACGAGCAGTACGTC. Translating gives CASKMTGFPDEQYV.

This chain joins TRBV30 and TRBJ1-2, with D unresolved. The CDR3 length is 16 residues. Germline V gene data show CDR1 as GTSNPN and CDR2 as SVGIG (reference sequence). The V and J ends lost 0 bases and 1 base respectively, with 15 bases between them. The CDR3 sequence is CAWSVRDTVVNYGYTF. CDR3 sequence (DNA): TGTGCCTGGAGTGTTCGGGATACGGTCGTTAACTATGGCTACACCTTC.

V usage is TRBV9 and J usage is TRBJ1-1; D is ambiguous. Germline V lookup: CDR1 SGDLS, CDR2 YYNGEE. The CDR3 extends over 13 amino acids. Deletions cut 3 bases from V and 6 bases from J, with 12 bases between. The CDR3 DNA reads TGTGCCAGCAGCGCCGAGGCGGTCGCTGAAGCTTTCTTT. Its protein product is CASSAEAVAEAFF.